This T cell receptor beta chain was obtained from a study of blood T cells in healthy people across ages. At least 6 million PBMCs were isolated per sample. It was with a sample-barcoded 5' primer and a J-beta primer mix that a second PCR of about 6 to 12 cycles was run. Each CDR3 protein gets one entry after TCRdb re-called the 5' RACE reads with MiXCR. The sample holds over 950,000 distinct CDR3 sequences, more than 30% seen once. A note on this clonotype: Its cognate antigen is unknown.

With 5 bases removed from V and 0 bases from J, the gap between germline ends came to 11 bases. Per germline, CDR1 SQVTM and CDR2 ANQGSEA. This CDR3 is built from 14 residues. Findings and caveats of the study: Percentage of naive T cells showed a strong correlation with TCR beta diversity.

Sequenced sample: blood. This clonotype was sampled from a man aged 18 to 29 in good health. The gene calls are TRBV29-1 and TRBJ2-1, with TRBD2 as a possible D gene (5 bases). The CDR3 bases are TGCAGCGTTTGTGTAGGGAGCTCCTACAATGAGCAGTTCTTC. This encodes CSVCVGSSYNEQFF.